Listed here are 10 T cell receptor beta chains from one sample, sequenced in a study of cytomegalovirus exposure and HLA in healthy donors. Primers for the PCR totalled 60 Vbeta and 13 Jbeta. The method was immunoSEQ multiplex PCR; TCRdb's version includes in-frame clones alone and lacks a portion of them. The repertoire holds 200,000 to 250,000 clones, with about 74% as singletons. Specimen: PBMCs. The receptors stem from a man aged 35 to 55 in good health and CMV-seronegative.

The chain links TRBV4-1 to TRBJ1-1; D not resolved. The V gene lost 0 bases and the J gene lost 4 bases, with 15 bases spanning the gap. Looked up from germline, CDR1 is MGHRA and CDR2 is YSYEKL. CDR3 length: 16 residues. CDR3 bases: TGCGCCAGCAGCCAAGATCGCGTAGCTGGCGGCACTGAAGCTTTCTTT. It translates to CASSQDRVAGGTEAFF.

The CDR3 loop is CASSLVGSTITDTQYF. As DNA, the CDR3 is TGTGCCAGCAGCTTGGTCGGTAGTACTATCACAGATACGCAGTATTTT. V is TRBV5-6 and J is TRBJ2-3; D remains ambiguous. The CDR3 length is 16 residues. Germline assignment: CDR1 SGHDT and CDR2 YYEEEE. V dropped 0 bases and J dropped 2 bases, with 13 bases sitting between them.

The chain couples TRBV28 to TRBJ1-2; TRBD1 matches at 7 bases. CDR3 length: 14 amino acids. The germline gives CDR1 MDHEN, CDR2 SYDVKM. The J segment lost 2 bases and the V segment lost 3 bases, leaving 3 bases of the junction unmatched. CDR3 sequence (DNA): TGTGCCAGCAGTTTCGCAGGGGGGAACTATGGCTACACCTTC. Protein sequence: CASSFAGGNYGYTF.

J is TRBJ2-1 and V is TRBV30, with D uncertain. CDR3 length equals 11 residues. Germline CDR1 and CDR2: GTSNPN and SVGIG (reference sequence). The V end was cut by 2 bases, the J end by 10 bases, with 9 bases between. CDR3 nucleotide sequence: TGTGCCTGGAGTTACGAGGAAGAGCAGTTCTTC. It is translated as CAWSYEEEQFF.

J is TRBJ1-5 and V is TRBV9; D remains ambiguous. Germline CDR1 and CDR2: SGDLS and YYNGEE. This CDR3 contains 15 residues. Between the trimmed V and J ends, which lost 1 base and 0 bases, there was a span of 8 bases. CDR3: CASSVNGDSNQPQHF. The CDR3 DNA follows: TGTGCCAGCAGCGTAAACGGGGATAGCAATCAGCCCCAGCATTTT.

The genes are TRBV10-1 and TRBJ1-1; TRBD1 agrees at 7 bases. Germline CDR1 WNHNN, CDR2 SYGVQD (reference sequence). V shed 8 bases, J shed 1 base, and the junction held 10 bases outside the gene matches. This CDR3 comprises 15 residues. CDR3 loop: CASLTQGPTNTEAFF. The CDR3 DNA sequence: TGCGCCAGCCTTACACAGGGGCCTACGAACACTGAAGCTTTCTTT.

CDR3 amino acids: CASSLRTGRAEAFF. In DNA form, the CDR3 reads TGTGCCAGCAGTCTCAGGACAGGGAGGGCTGAAGCTTTCTTT. The chain employs TRBV28 and TRBJ1-1, with TRBD1 matching over 8 bases. J gave up 6 bases and V 5 bases, and 8 bases lay outside the gene matches. CDR1 and CDR2 from the germline V gene are MDHEN and SYDVKM. The CDR3 runs 14 residues.

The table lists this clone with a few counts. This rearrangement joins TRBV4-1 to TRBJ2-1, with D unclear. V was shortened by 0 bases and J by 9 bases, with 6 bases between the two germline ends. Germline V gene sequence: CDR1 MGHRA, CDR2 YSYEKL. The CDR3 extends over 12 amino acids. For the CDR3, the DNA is TGCGCCAGCAGCCAAGAGGCTGGTGAGCAGTTCTTC. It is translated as CASSQEAGEQFF.

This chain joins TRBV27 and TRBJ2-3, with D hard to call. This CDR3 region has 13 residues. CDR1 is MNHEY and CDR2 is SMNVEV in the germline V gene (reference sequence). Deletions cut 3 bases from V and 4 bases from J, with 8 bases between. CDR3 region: CASSFASADTQYF. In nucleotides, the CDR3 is TGTGCCAGCAGTTTCGCCAGTGCAGATACGCAGTATTTT.

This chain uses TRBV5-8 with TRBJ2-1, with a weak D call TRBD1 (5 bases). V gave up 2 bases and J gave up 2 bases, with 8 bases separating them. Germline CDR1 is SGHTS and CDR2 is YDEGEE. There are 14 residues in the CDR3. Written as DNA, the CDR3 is TGTGCCAGCAGCTTTGGGGCGCCCTACAATGAGCAGTTCTTC. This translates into CASSFGAPYNEQFF.